This T cell receptor beta chain emerged from a study of blood T cell repertoires in COVID-19. The CDR3 extends over 16 amino acids. V was pared by 2 bases and J by 4 bases, with 7 bases of the junction left unmatched. Germline loops: CDR1 SGHRS, CDR2 YFSETQ. Method: immunoSEQ multiplex PCR; TCRdb's copy keeps in-frame clones and lacks some. The data show roughly 410,000 clones, around 87% seen once. This chain links TRBV5-1 with TRBJ1-3; TRBD1 aligns across 9 bases. The sequencing sample was made of peripheral blood. The sequence was obtained from a woman aged 60-75 years with COVID-19, enrolled during active disease. The CDR3 DNA reads as TGCGCCAGCAGCTTATGGGGACAGGGATCAGGAAACACCATATATTTT. Its translation is CASSLWGQGSGNTIYF.